Below are 19 T cell receptor beta chains sequenced from a single sample in a study of cytomegalovirus exposure and HLA in healthy donors. Sequenced by immunoSEQ multiplex PCR; TCRdb stores in-frame clones only, minus some. The sample holds under 200,000 clones, approximately 88% seen once. The material sequenced was PBMCs. The receptors were sampled from a man aged 18 to 29 in good health and CMV-seropositive.

This chain joins TRBV15 and TRBJ2-5, with 10 bases lining up with TRBD2. Trimming took 0 bases from V and 0 from J; bases not matched to a gene: 7. This CDR3 contains 18 residues. CDR1 and CDR2 (germline): LNHNV, YYDKDF (reference sequence). The DNA of the CDR3 is TGTGCCACCAGCAGAGAGGCATGGAGCGGGAGGGACCAAGAGACCCAGTACTTC. This encodes CATSREAWSGRDQETQYF.

This sequence joins TRBV4-3 and TRBJ2-2; D call uncertain. Trimming took 0 bases from V and 3 from J, leaving 20 bases between them. Looked up from germline, CDR1 is LGHNA and CDR2 is YSLEER. The CDR3 runs to 19 residues. CDR3 DNA sequence: TGCGCCAGCAGCCAAGAAAGCCTCAAAGGTGGGCCATACACCGGGGAGCTGTTTTTT. It encodes CASSQESLKGGPYTGELFF.

The chain combines TRBV19 with TRBJ2-5; tentatively, D is TRBD1 (6 bases). Trimming removed 5 bases from V and 6 bases from J, with 13 bases in between. The germline CDR1 and CDR2 sequences are LNHDA and SQIVND (reference sequence). The CDR3 is 13 residues long. The CDR3 here is CASSATGLQTQYF. CDR3 nucleotides: TGTGCCAGTAGTGCAACAGGGCTTCAGACCCAGTACTTC.

The chain combines TRBV9 with TRBJ1-1; 9 bases agree with TRBD1. Germline lookup yields CDR1 SGDLS and CDR2 YYNGEE. V was pared by 5 bases and J by 3 bases, with 5 bases of the junction left unmatched. This CDR3 has 14 amino acids. Written as DNA, the CDR3 is TGTGCCAGCAGGGGGACAGGGAGGGACACTGAAGCTTTCTTT. Amino acid sequence: CASRGTGRDTEAFF.

This chain connects TRBV11-2 to TRBJ2-7, with 9 bases identical to TRBD1. With V trimmed by 5 bases and J by 4 bases, 15 bases remained unmatched. The CDR3 covers 17 residues. CDR1 is SGHAT, CDR2 FQNNGV, per germline. The CDR3 nucleotides are TGTGCCAGCAGCCCCGTTAGGGGACAGGGACGAAAGTACGAGCAGTACTTC. Amino acids: CASSPVRGQGRKYEQYF.

The chain joins TRBV4-3 to TRBJ2-7; 9 bases are a match to TRBD2. This CDR3 is built from 15 residues. J lost 2 bases, V lost 4 bases, and 6 bases had no gene match. Looked up from germline, CDR1 is LGHNA and CDR2 is YSLEER. CDR3 in DNA: TGCGCCAGCAGCCTAGCGGGAGTGGGACCCTACGAGCAGTACTTC. Its protein product is CASSLAGVGPYEQYF.

The V and J genes are TRBV11-1 and TRBJ2-1; D is possibly TRBD2 (6 bases). CDR1 and CDR2 from the germline V gene are SGHAT and FQDESV (reference sequence). V was pared by 0 bases and J by 6 bases, with 6 bases between. The CDR3 has 13 amino acids. The CDR3 reads CASSLAGGNEQFF. The CDR3 bases are TGTGCCAGCAGCTTAGCGGGAGGCAATGAGCAGTTCTTC.

CDR3 DNA sequence: TGTGCCAGCAGCTTGGGACTAGCGGGAGCCGAGCAGTACTTC. This translates into CASSLGLAGAEQYF. The gene calls are TRBV5-6 and TRBJ2-7; TRBD2 aligns across 12 bases. CDR3 length equals 14 residues. Germline loops: CDR1 SGHDT, CDR2 YYEEEE. J gave up 6 bases and V 0 bases, and 1 base lay outside the gene matches.

V is TRBV2 and J is TRBJ2-7; a possible D gene is TRBD2 (6 bases). Germline CDR1 SNHLY, CDR2 FYNNEI. CDR3 length equals 13 residues. Written as DNA, the CDR3 is TGTGCTTCGGCGGGACTGGGGGACTACGAGCAGTACTTC. It is translated as CASAGLGDYEQYF.

This clone has just a few counts. The J gene is TRBJ1-2, the V gene TRBV29-1; perhaps TRBD1 as D (5 bases). V gave up 7 bases and J gave up 6 bases, with 18 bases separating them. Germline V gives CDR1 SQVTM, CDR2 ANQGSEA. The CDR3 covers 13 residues. The CDR3 DNA sequence: TGCAGCGCCTCACGAGGGGAGGGAGATGGCTACACCTTC. Its translation is CSASRGEGDGYTF.

V and J are TRBV7-2 and TRBJ1-1; a possible D gene is TRBD1 (5 bases). This CDR3 spans 13 amino acids. V lost 6 bases and J 2 bases, leaving 10 bases between the germline ends. From germline, CDR1 is SGHTA and CDR2 FQGNSA. Here the CDR3 DNA reads TGTGCCAGCAGTAAAGGGGTAAACACTGAAGCTTTCTTT. Encoded protein: CASSKGVNTEAFF. The entire variable domain, with the rest obtained from reference TRBV7-2 and TRBJ1-1, is as follows: GAGVSQSPSNKVTEKGKDVELRCDPISGHTALYWYRQSLGQGLEFLIYFQGNSAPDKSGLPSDRFSAERTGGSVSTLTIQRTQQEDSAVYLCASSKGVNTEAFFGQGTRLTVV.

This chain uses TRBV13 with TRBJ2-3; 12 bases match TRBD2. This CDR3 spans 18 amino acids. Germline assignment: CDR1 PRHDT and CDR2 FYEKMQ (reference sequence). J was trimmed by 6 bases and V by 1 base; bases with no gene match: 11. The CDR3 DNA is TGTGCCAGCAGCTTAGCCTTCCTAGCGGGAGGGCCGGGGGATACGCAGTATTTT. Encoded protein: CASSLAFLAGGPGDTQYF.

V is TRBV28 and J is TRBJ1-1; D uncertain. Looked up from germline, CDR1 is MDHEN and CDR2 is SYDVKM. The V and J ends lost 7 bases and 2 bases respectively, with 17 bases between them. This CDR3 comprises 15 residues. The CDR3 coding sequence is TGTGCCAGCACCCTTTTTGTGGCAGAAAACACTGAAGCTTTCTTT. It translates to CASTLFVAENTEAFF. Complete variable domain (other parts from reference TRBV28 and TRBJ1-1): DVKVTQSSRYLVKRTGEKVFLECVQDMDHENMFWYRQDPGLGLRLIYFSYDVKMKEKGDIPEGYSVSREKKERFSLILESASTNQTSMYLCASTLFVAENTEAFFGQGTRLTVV.

This chain joins TRBV28 and TRBJ2-3; the match to TRBD2 covers 7 bases. With V trimmed by 2 bases and J by 13 bases, 15 bases remained unmatched. This CDR3 is 15 amino acids long. In germline, CDR1 is MDHEN, CDR2 SYDVKM. The CDR3 region has the DNA TGTGCCAGCAGTTTACGGGTTGGGCGGGCGGGGGTTAAGTATTTT. Its translation is CASSLRVGRAGVKYF.

The V call is TRBV2, the J call TRBJ1-4; TRBD1 is a possible D gene (6 bases). The V gene's germline CDR1 is SNHLY and CDR2 FYNNEI. This CDR3 has 16 amino acids. Trimming left V 4 bases short and J 0 bases short, with 12 bases between. CDR3 DNA: TGTGCCAGCAGTGCCGACAGGATTGCAACTAATGAAAAACTGTTTTTT. It translates to CASSADRIATNEKLFF.

The chain joins TRBV4-2 to TRBJ2-4; 7 bases are a match to TRBD1. The CDR3 spans 15 residues. The germline V gene encodes CDR1 LGHNA and CDR2 YNFKEQ. The V gene end was trimmed by 5 bases and the J gene end by 4 bases; junction bases not matched to a gene: 8. CDR3 in amino acids: CASSKPDRNKNIQYF. CDR3 DNA: TGTGCCAGCAGCAAACCGGACAGGAATAAAAACATTCAGTACTTC.

The chain uses TRBV4-2 and TRBJ2-2; TRBD2 matches at 9 bases. The CDR3 extends over 16 amino acids. CDR1 LGHNA and CDR2 YNFKEQ come from the germline V gene. The trim removed 0 bases at V and 8 bases at J, leaving 7 bases unmatched. The CDR3: CASSQEGGLAAGELFF. CDR3 in DNA: TGTGCCAGCAGCCAAGAAGGGGGACTAGCAGCTGGGGAGCTGTTTTTT.

This clone was detected only once. The chain uses TRBV27 and TRBJ2-1; unclear D gene. V shed 0 bases and J shed 3 bases, with 3 bases lying between them. The CDR3 has 13 residues. Per germline, CDR1 MNHEY and CDR2 SMNVEV (reference sequence). The DNA of the CDR3 is TGTGCCAGCAGTTTATCTAGCTACAATGAGCAGTTCTTC. It yields the protein CASSLSSYNEQFF.

The chain uses TRBV29-1 and TRBJ2-3, with D unclear. Germline lookup yields CDR1 SQVTM and CDR2 ANQGSEA. This CDR3 spans 13 amino acids. Trimming removed 1 base at V and 5 bases at J, with 10 bases between. The CDR3 reads CSVEVTPGDTQYF. The CDR3 DNA reads as TGCAGCGTTGAAGTGACCCCGGGAGATACGCAGTATTTT.